This T cell receptor (beta chain) was observed in a study of shared clonotypes between healthy human individuals. Study-wide results and caveats: Richness estimates generally favored naive over memory subsets. Non-shared clonotypes were found to have lower generation probabilities than the clonotypes that were shared by all four of the sorted-subset donors. The expectation was that sequencing depth would affect clonotype sharing among donors.

Produced via immunoSEQ multiplex PCR; TCRdb's table is partial and in-frame only. This sample has about 600,000 clones, with around 97% found just once. Germline V gene sequence: CDR1 SNHLY, CDR2 FYNNEI. Trimming took off 2 bases at V and 6 bases at J, with 13 bases between the two ends. This CDR3 region has 14 residues. Turning to this clone: Its antigen is unidentified.

The investigators split CD4+ cells into a CD45RA+ naive subset and a CD45RA-negative memory subset. The sequence was collected from a woman in her thirties in good health. Material: naive CD4+ T cells sorted from blood. Regarding subset: CD45RA+ positively selected. The rearrangement uses TRBV2 and TRBJ1-2, with no clear D. CDR3 nucleotide sequence: TGTGCCAGCAGTGAATTTTTGTCGGCAAATGGCTACACCTTC. Its protein product is CASSEFLSANGYTF.